Only a few counts were recorded for the clone carrying this T cell receptor beta chain. The antigen remains unidentified. RNA transcripts gave rise to amplified TCR beta CDR3 regions. Using the HTBI primer set, a first-round RT-PCR was run on the TCR CDR3. TCRdb passed the multiplex PCR reads through MiXCR, listing each CDR3 protein once. Among roughly 750,000 distinct CDR3 sequences listed, about 17% were seen once. The data stem from a study of T cells in Graves' hyperthyroidism and ophthalmopathy. Study-wide points: In the blood, most expanded thyroid clonotypes above 0.001 appeared as well.

The CDR3 contains 17 residues. Germline CDR1 and CDR2: MGHDK and SYGVNS. V dropped 1 base and J dropped 2; count of bases not matched to a gene: 9. Newly diagnosed hyperthyroidism patients aged 18 to 65 years had disease lasting under 2 months. The sequencing input was blood. This TCR derives from a man between 18 and 35 years old with Graves' hyperthyroidism. The chain joins TRBV25-1 to TRBJ2-7, with 9 bases that match TRBD2. In nucleotides, the CDR3 is TGTGCCAGCAGTGAATGGGGCGCGGGACTAGCCCCCTACGAGCAGTACTTC. It translates to CASSEWGAGLAPYEQYF.